A single sample is the source of the 32 T cell receptor beta chains below, sequenced in a study of blood T cell repertoires in COVID-19. The assay was immunoSEQ multiplex PCR, and TCRdb's table has in-frame clones only and misses some. Of about 260,000 clones in the sample, roughly 79% were seen once. What was sequenced was peripheral blood. These receptors were obtained from a woman older than 75 with acute or convalescent COVID-19.

Note on this clone: This same CDR3 is encoded by further DNA sequences in the sample. This chain uses TRBV9 with TRBJ2-1; TRBD2 aligns across 14 bases. Germline-derived CDR1 and CDR2 are SGDLS and YYNGEE. Trimming took 0 bases from V and 5 from J; bases not matched to a gene: 4. The CDR3 has 17 amino acids. CDR3: CASSVVGLAGGHNEQFF. CDR3 coding DNA: TGTGCCAGCAGCGTAGTTGGACTAGCGGGGGGACACAATGAGCAGTTCTTC. Full variable domain (outside the CDR3, taken from reference TRBV9 and TRBJ2-1): DSGVTQTPKHLITATGQRVTLRCSPRSGDLSVYWYQQSLDQGLQFLIQYYNGEERAKGNILERFSAQQFPDLHSELNLSSLELGDSALYFCASSVVGLAGGHNEQFFGPGTRLTVL.

The J gene is TRBJ1-2, the V gene TRBV29-1; 8 bases are a match to TRBD1. J gave up 7 bases and V 0 bases, and 7 bases lay outside the gene matches. Germline values: CDR1 SQVTM, CDR2 ANQGSEA. The length of the CDR3 is 14 residues. CDR3 loop: CSVEDYYRGIGYTF. The CDR3 nucleotides read TGCAGCGTTGAAGATTATTACAGGGGGATTGGCTACACCTTC.

J is TRBJ2-7 and V is TRBV4-1; 7 positions agree with TRBD1. The CDR3 contains 14 residues. The ends lost 2 bases at V and 2 bases at J; junction bases unmatched: 3. The germline V gene encodes CDR1 MGHRA and CDR2 YSYEKL. CDR3 sequence reads: CASSQPGTAYEQYF. The CDR3 coding sequence is TGCGCCAGCAGCCAACCCGGGACAGCCTACGAGCAGTACTTC.

The chain is built from TRBV6-5 and TRBJ1-1; D gene uncertain. Germline V gives CDR1 MNHEY, CDR2 SVGAGI. V gave up 5 bases and J gave up 7 bases, with 17 bases separating them. CDR3 size: 14 residues. In DNA, the CDR3 is TGTGCCAGCAGTCCGACGGGTAGCAAATATGAAGCTTTCTTT. Amino acids: CASSPTGSKYEAFF.

This sequence joins TRBV19 and TRBJ2-4; TRBD1 matches at 9 bases. CDR3 length: 17 amino acids. The germline V gene encodes CDR1 LNHDA and CDR2 SQIVND (reference sequence). J lost 6 bases, V lost 6 bases, and 15 bases had no gene match. The CDR3 protein is CASRNTGRGTGSNIQYF. The CDR3 nucleotides read TGTGCCAGTAGGAACACAGGGCGGGGGACAGGGTCAAACATTCAGTACTTC. The full variable domain, its missing parts supplied by reference TRBV19 and TRBJ2-4, is DGGITQSPKYLFRKEGQNVTLSCEQNLNHDAMYWYRQDPGQGLRLIYYSQIVNDFQKGDIAEGYSVSREKKESFPLTVTSAQKNPTAFYLCASRNTGRGTGSNIQYFGAGTRLSVL.

The genes are TRBV6-6 and TRBJ2-7, with 10 nucleotides matching TRBD1. CDR1 is MNHNY and CDR2 is SVGAGI in the germline V gene (reference sequence). J gave up 3 bases and V 6 bases, and 5 bases lay outside the gene matches. This CDR3 spans 14 amino acids. CDR3 residues: CASRAGQGDYEQYF. CDR3 coding DNA: TGTGCCAGCAGGGCAGGACAGGGGGACTACGAGCAGTACTTC.

The chain is built from TRBV13 and TRBJ2-1; a possible D gene is TRBD1 (5 bases). Germline assignment: CDR1 PRHDT and CDR2 FYEKMQ (reference sequence). The CDR3 sequence is 12 residues long. V lost 5 bases to trimming and J lost 10 bases, with 12 bases between them. DNA for the CDR3: TGTGCCAGCAGCCCCAAGGCAGGGGAGCAGTTCTTC. Its protein is CASSPKAGEQFF.

This chain connects TRBV5-1 to TRBJ1-2, with D uncertain. The CDR3 is 14 amino acids. CDR1 is SGHRS and CDR2 is YFSETQ in the germline V gene. Trimming took 4 bases from V and 2 from J, leaving 12 bases between them. The CDR3 here is CASSPPFQNYGYTF. CDR3 coding DNA: TGCGCCAGCAGCCCGCCGTTCCAGAACTATGGCTACACCTTC.

A few counts support this clone. The chain recombines TRBV7-3 with TRBJ1-1, with 10 bases matching TRBD1. The length of the CDR3 is 17 residues. Germline-derived CDR1 and CDR2 are SGHTA and FQGTGA. The trim removed 6 bases at V and 2 bases at J, leaving 12 bases unmatched. Written as DNA, the CDR3 is TGTGCCAGCAGGCCGACAGGGGGCGGGCTATTTAACACTGAAGCTTTCTTT. It is translated as CASRPTGGGLFNTEAFF.

The V and J genes are TRBV9 and TRBJ1-2; 10 bases fit TRBD1. The CDR3 is 14 residues long. CDR1 and CDR2 from the germline V gene are SGDLS and YYNGEE. V lost 5 bases to trimming and J lost 5 bases; unmatched junction nucleotides: 6. The CDR3 here is CASRGQGDAYGYTF. DNA of the CDR3: TGTGCCAGCAGAGGACAGGGGGACGCTTATGGCTACACCTTC.

This chain links TRBV4-1 with TRBJ1-2, with 8 bases fitting TRBD1. Per the germline V gene, CDR1 is MGHRA and CDR2 is YSYEKL. V shed 1 base, J shed 8 bases, and the junction held 9 bases outside the gene matches. The CDR3 consists of 15 residues. CDR3 DNA sequence: TGCGCCAGCAGCCAAGGGACAGGGCCGCAGAGGGGCTACACCTTC. This codes for CASSQGTGPQRGYTF.

V and J are TRBV12-1 and TRBJ2-5; no check of the table's D call, TRBD2, against the DNA was made. TRBV12-1 is a listed pseudogene. The CDR3 runs to 14 residues. CDR3 sequence: CASSFGGSVKTQYF. The CDR3 nucleotides are TGTGCCAGCAGCTTTGGAGGTTCGGTGAAGACCCAGTACTTC.

The chain uses TRBV4-1 and TRBJ1-1; D not certain. Trimming stripped 5 bases from V and 1 base from J, with 8 bases between. This CDR3 is 13 amino acids long. Germline-derived CDR1 and CDR2 are MGHRA and YSYEKL. This CDR3 reads CASSRQENTEAFF. The CDR3 DNA is TGCGCCAGCAGCAGGCAGGAGAACACTGAAGCTTTCTTT.

The table lists this clone with a count of one. This chain links TRBV7-8 with TRBJ2-3; TRBD2 aligns across 9 bases. The germline gives CDR1 SGHVS, CDR2 FQNEAQ. Germline trimming cut 5 bases from V and 0 bases from J; bases unmatched to any gene: 3. There are 15 residues in the CDR3. The CDR3 region has the DNA TGTGCCAGCAGCCTACTAGCGGGTAGCACAGATACGCAGTATTTT. Translating it yields CASSLLAGSTDTQYF.

V and J are TRBV4-3 and TRBJ2-1, with 14 bases fitting TRBD2. The CDR3 length is 17 residues. CDR1 LGHNA and CDR2 YSLEER come from the germline V gene. Trimming cost V 3 bases and J 0 bases; bases outside gene matches: 1. CDR3 in DNA: TGCGCCAGCAGCCAGACTAGCGGGAGGGACTCCTACAATGAGCAGTTCTTC. Protein product: CASSQTSGRDSYNEQFF.

The chain employs TRBV6-5 and TRBJ2-7; D call uncertain. The germline CDR1 and CDR2 sequences are MNHEY and SVGAGI. Trimming removed 0 bases from V and 1 base from J, with 10 bases in between. The CDR3 is 15 amino acids. The CDR3 region has the DNA TGTGCCAGCAGTTACTCGCCTGGCAGATCCTACGAGCAGTACTTC. Amino acids: CASSYSPGRSYEQYF.

V and J are TRBV5-4 and TRBJ2-2; a possible D gene is TRBD2 (6 bases). CDR3 length equals 17 residues. The germline V gene encodes CDR1 SGHNT and CDR2 YYREEE (reference sequence). V was clipped by 6 bases and J by 2 bases, with 20 bases between them. CDR3 amino acids: CASTPGGTFVNTGELFF. The CDR3 DNA reads as TGTGCCAGCACCCCCGGGGGAACCTTTGTTAACACCGGGGAGCTGTTTTTT.

V usage is TRBV7-2 and J usage is TRBJ2-1; 9 bases are a match to TRBD2. V shed 8 bases, J shed 7 bases, and the junction held 12 bases outside the gene matches. Germline assignment: CDR1 SGHTA and CDR2 FQGNSA. CDR3 length: 15 amino acids. As DNA, the CDR3 is TGTGCCAGCGGCTATAGCGGGAGAGTGCGGAATGAGCAGTTCTTC. Translated, it gives CASGYSGRVRNEQFF. Drawing the rest from reference TRBV7-2 and TRBJ2-1, the complete variable domain is GAGVSQSPSNKVTEKGKDVELRCDPISGHTALYWYRQSLGQGLEFLIYFQGNSAPDKSGLPSDRFSAERTGGSVSTLTIQRTQQEDSAVYLCASGYSGRVRNEQFFGPGTRLTVL.

This clone was counted a single time. The chain links TRBV7-9 to TRBJ2-7, with D unclear. The CDR3 extends over 13 amino acids. V was pared by 7 bases and J by 7 bases, with 17 bases between. Germline lookup yields CDR1 SEHNR and CDR2 FQNEAQ (reference sequence). CDR3 sequence reads: CASTPRGYTEQYF. For the CDR3, the DNA is TGTGCCAGCACCCCCCGCGGTTATACGGAGCAGTACTTC.

The chain combines TRBV7-9 with TRBJ2-5; a weak D match, TRBD1 (6 bases). CDR1 is SEHNR, CDR2 FQNEAQ, per germline (reference sequence). V lost 5 bases, J lost 5 bases, and 9 bases lay in between. The CDR3 sequence is 12 residues long. The CDR3 DNA follows: TGTGCCAGCAGCACTACAGGGGAGACCCAGTACTTC. Translation gives CASSTTGETQYF.

The rearrangement uses TRBV19 and TRBJ2-2; 9 bases map to TRBD1. CDR1 and CDR2 from the germline V gene are LNHDA and SQIVND (reference sequence). The junction had 6 bases not matched to a gene; V was cut back by 5 bases and J by 5 bases. The CDR3 loop spans 15 amino acids. CDR3 DNA sequence: TGTGCCAGTAGTCAGACAGGGGGGATAACCGGGGAGCTGTTTTTT. Translated, it gives CASSQTGGITGELFF.

The chain has TRBV7-3 and TRBJ1-3; no reliable D call. Germline values: CDR1 SGHTA, CDR2 FQGTGA. V lost 1 base and J 0 bases, leaving 10 bases between the germline ends. The CDR3 runs to 16 residues. The DNA for the CDR3 is TGTGCCAGCAGCTTAAACGTCCCAGGCTCTGGAAACACCATATATTTT. Protein product: CASSLNVPGSGNTIYF. The full variable domain, in which reference TRBV7-3 and TRBJ1-3 provide the parts outside the CDR3, is GAGVSQTPSNKVTEKGKYVELRCDPISGHTALYWYRQSLGQGPEFLIYFQGTGAADDSGLPNDRFFAVRPEGSVSTLKIQRTERGDSAVYLCASSLNVPGSGNTIYFGEGSWLTVV.

The V and J genes are TRBV5-1 and TRBJ2-7, with D perhaps TRBD1 (6 bases). The germline V and J ends were trimmed by 1 base and 3 bases, with 11 bases remaining between them. CDR3 length equals 14 residues. The V gene's germline CDR1 is SGHRS and CDR2 YFSETQ. The CDR3: CASSLRDKIYEQYF. CDR3 bases: TGCGCCAGCAGCTTGAGGGACAAAATCTACGAGCAGTACTTC. Variable domain in full (rest from reference TRBV5-1 and TRBJ2-7): KAGVTQTPRYLIKTRGQQVTLSCSPISGHRSVSWYQQTPGQGLQFLFEYFSETQRNKGNFPGRFSGRQFSNSRSEMNVSTLELGDSALYLCASSLRDKIYEQYFGPGTRLTVT.

The rearrangement joins TRBV27 to TRBJ1-5; D is undetermined. Trimming shortened V by 4 bases and J by 3 bases, and 10 bases separated the two germline ends. Germline CDR1 MNHEY, CDR2 SMNVEV (reference sequence). The CDR3 sequence is 14 residues long. CDR3 amino acids: CASSSGLFNQPQHF. CDR3 DNA sequence: TGTGCCAGCAGTTCAGGACTGTTCAATCAGCCCCAGCATTTT.

The chain has TRBV15 and TRBJ2-5, with TRBD2 as a possible D gene (5 bases). V dropped 2 bases and J dropped 1 base, with 20 bases sitting between them. Germline V gene data show CDR1 as LNHNV and CDR2 as YYDKDF (reference sequence). The CDR3 sequence is 18 residues long. For the CDR3, the DNA is TGTGCCACCAGCAGAAACCAACGGGATCTACTTTTCCAAGAGACCCAGTACTTC. Its protein is CATSRNQRDLLFQETQYF. Complete variable domain (other parts from reference TRBV15 and TRBJ2-5): DAMVIQNPRYQVTQFGKPVTLSCSQTLNHNVMYWYQQKSSQAPKLLFHYYDKDFNNEADTPDNFQSRRPNTSFCFLDIRSPGLGDTAMYLCATSRNQRDLLFQETQYFGPGTRLLVL.

This sequence joins TRBV18 and TRBJ2-5; TRBD2 agrees at 12 bases. Trimming took 2 bases from V and 1 from J; bases not matched to a gene: 2. The CDR3 is 16 residues long. The germline CDR1 and CDR2 sequences are KGHSH and LQKENI. The DNA of the CDR3 is TGTGCCAGCTCACCAAGGACTAGCGGGACCCAAGAGACCCAGTACTTC. Its protein product is CASSPRTSGTQETQYF.

The rearrangement uses TRBV7-2 and TRBJ1-5; weak D call: TRBD1 (6 bases). CDR3 length: 16 residues. The germline CDR1 and CDR2 sequences are SGHTA and FQGNSA. V was cut by 5 bases and J by 0 bases, with 14 bases left in between. CDR3 nucleotides: TGTGCCAGCAGCATAACGGGGGGGGCTAGCAATCAGCCCCAGCATTTT. Protein sequence: CASSITGGASNQPQHF. The full variable domain, rest sourced from reference TRBV7-2 and TRBJ1-5, is GAGVSQSPSNKVTEKGKDVELRCDPISGHTALYWYRQSLGQGLEFLIYFQGNSAPDKSGLPSDRFSAERTGGSVSTLTIQRTQQEDSAVYLCASSITGGASNQPQHFGDGTRLSIL.

The gene calls are TRBV2 and TRBJ1-4, with 7 positions matching TRBD1. There are 14 residues in the CDR3. V was clipped by 4 bases and J by 11 bases; unmatched bases: 10. Germline V gene data show CDR1 as SNHLY and CDR2 as FYNNEI. The CDR3 reads CASSADRQREKLFF. CDR3 coding DNA: TGTGCCAGCAGTGCGGACAGGCAGAGGGAGAAACTGTTTTTT.

The chain has TRBV11-1 and TRBJ1-1, with D unclear. Germline assignment: CDR1 SGHAT and CDR2 FQDESV (reference sequence). This CDR3 is 14 amino acids long. The V end lost 2 bases, the J end lost 0 bases, and 7 bases lay between the germline ends. CDR3 DNA sequence: TGTGCCAGCAGCTTAAAATGGCTGAACACTGAAGCTTTCTTT. Translating gives CASSLKWLNTEAFF.

The chain employs TRBV18 and TRBJ1-1; 7 positions agree with TRBD1. This CDR3 contains 16 residues. Trimming cost V 0 bases and J 4 bases; bases outside gene matches: 8. CDR1 KGHSH and CDR2 LQKENI come from the germline V gene. This CDR3 is CASSPPQGMVSTEAFF. The CDR3 DNA reads TGTGCCAGCTCACCACCACAGGGGATGGTGTCCACTGAAGCTTTCTTT.

The genes are TRBV9 and TRBJ2-1; D ambiguous. Germline CDR1 is SGDLS and CDR2 is YYNGEE. V shed 1 base and J shed 1 base, with 9 bases lying between them. CDR3 length: 15 residues. The CDR3 region has the DNA TGTGCCAGCAGCGTATATGAGGTTTCCTACAATGAGCAGTTCTTC. This encodes CASSVYEVSYNEQFF.

On this clone itself: Sequence at one end of the junction differs from germline and may be a read error. This sequence joins TRBV6-5 and TRBJ1-2, with D perhaps TRBD1 (6 bases). Per germline, CDR1 MNHEY and CDR2 SVGAGI. The CDR3 covers 15 residues. The CDR3 loop reads CASSDSGVRDYGYTF. Written as DNA, the CDR3 is TGTGCCAGCAGTGACTCAGGGGTGAGAGACTATGGCTACACCTTC.